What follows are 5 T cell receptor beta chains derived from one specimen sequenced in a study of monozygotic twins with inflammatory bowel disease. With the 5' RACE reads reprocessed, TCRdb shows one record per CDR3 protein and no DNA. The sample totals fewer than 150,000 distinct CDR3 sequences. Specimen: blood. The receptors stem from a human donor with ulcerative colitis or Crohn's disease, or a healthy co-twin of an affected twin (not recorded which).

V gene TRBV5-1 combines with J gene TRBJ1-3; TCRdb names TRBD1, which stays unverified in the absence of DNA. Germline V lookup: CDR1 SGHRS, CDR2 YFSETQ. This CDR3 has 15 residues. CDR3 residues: CASSIRAGGGNTIYF.

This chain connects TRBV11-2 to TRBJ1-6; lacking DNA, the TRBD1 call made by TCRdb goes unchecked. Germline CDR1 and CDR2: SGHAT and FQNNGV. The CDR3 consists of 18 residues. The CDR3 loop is CASSLPQGTGGRNSPLHF.

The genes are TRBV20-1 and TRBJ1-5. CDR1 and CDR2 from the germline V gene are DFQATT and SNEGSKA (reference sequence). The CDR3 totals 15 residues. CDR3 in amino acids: CSARGGREGNQPQHF.

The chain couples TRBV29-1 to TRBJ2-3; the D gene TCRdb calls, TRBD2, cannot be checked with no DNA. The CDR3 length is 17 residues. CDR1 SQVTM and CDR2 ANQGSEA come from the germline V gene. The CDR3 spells CSVILLVRGGLSDTQYF.

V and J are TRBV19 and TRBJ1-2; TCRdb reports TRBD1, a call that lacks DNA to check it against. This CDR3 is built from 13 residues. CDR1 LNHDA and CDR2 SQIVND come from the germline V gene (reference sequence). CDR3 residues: CASEPGQGNGYTF.